The present TCR beta chain was sequenced within a study of T cells expressing NK-cell markers. About the study: Underlying the TCR beta repertoires were sorted CD3+CD56+NKG2C+, CD3+CD56+NKG2C- and CD3+CD56-NKG2C+ T cells. With respect to HCMV, most of the eight sequenced donors were seropositive, and one was seronegative.

One entry per CDR3 protein, without DNA, is what TCRdb gives after re-calling the 5' RACE reads. This sample's table reports roughly 350,000 distinct CDR3 sequences. Study conclusions and caveats: These clonotypes also led the CD3+CD56-NKG2C+ fraction in a handful of donors.

On this clonotype itself: The antigen remains undetermined.

Germline V gene sequence: CDR1 SNHLY, CDR2 FYNNEI. The CDR3 has 16 amino acids. The sequencing sample was made of blood T cells: a sorted CD56 or NKG2C T cell subset, CD4+ or CD8+ T cells, or bulk PBMC T cells (not recorded which). The clonotype comes from a man aged 18-75 years in good health. J is TRBJ1-6 and V is TRBV2; TCRdb selects TRBD1, and the lack of DNA leaves this call unchecked. The CDR3 region is CASSEQGARANSPLHF.